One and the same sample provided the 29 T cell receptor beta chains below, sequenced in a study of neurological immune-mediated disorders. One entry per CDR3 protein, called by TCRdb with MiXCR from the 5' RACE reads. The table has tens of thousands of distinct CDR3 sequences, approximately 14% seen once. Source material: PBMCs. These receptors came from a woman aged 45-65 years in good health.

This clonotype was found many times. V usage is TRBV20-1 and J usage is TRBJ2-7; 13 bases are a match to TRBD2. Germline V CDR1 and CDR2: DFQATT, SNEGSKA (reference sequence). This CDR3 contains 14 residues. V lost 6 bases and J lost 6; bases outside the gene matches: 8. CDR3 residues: CSADSGLAGTEQYF. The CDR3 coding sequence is TGCAGTGCAGACTCGGGACTAGCGGGAACCGAGCAGTACTTC.

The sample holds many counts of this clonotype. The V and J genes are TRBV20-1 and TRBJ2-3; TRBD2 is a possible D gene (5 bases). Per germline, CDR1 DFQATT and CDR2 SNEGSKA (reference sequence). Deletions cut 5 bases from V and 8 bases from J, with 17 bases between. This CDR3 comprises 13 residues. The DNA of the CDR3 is TGCAGTGCTGTCCACTCCTATGCGGGTACGCAGTATTTT. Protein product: CSAVHSYAGTQYF.

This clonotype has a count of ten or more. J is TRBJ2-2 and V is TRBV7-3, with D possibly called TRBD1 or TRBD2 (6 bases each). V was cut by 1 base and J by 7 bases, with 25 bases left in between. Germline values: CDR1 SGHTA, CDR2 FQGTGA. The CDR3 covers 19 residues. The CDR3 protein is CASSLMGGQKGIMYGELFF. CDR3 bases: TGTGCCAGCAGCTTAATGGGGGGACAAAAGGGAATCATGTACGGGGAGCTGTTTTTT.

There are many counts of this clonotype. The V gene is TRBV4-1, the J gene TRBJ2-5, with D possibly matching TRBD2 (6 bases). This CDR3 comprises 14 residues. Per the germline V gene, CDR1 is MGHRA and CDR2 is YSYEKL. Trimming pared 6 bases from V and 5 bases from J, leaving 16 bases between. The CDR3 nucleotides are TGCGCCAGCAGTCCATCCGCGGGAAAGGAGACCCAGTACTTC. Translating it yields CASSPSAGKETQYF.

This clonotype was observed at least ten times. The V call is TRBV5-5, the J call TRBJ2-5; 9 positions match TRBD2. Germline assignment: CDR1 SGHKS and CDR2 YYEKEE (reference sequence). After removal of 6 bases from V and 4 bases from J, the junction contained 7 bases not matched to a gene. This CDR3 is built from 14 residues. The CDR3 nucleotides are TGTGCCAGCAATGGCGGGGGGGCCAGAGAGACCCAGTACTTC. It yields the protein CASNGGGARETQYF.

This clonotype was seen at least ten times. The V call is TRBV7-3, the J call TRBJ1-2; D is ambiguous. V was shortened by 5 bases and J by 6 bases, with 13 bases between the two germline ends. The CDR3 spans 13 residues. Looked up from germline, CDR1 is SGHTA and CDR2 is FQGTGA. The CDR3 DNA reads TGTGCCAGCAGCATTAATGCTTGGGATGGCTACACCTTC. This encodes CASSINAWDGYTF. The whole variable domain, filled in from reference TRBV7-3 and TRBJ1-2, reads GAGVSQTPSNKVTEKGKYVELRCDPISGHTALYWYRQSLGQGPEFLIYFQGTGAADDSGLPNDRFFAVRPEGSVSTLKIQRTERGDSAVYLCASSINAWDGYTFGSGTRLTVV.

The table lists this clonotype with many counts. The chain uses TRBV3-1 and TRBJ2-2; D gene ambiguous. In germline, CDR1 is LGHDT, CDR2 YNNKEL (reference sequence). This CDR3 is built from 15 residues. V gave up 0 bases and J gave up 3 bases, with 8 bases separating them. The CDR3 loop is CASSQDRPYTGELFF. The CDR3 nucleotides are TGTGCCAGCAGCCAAGATAGGCCGTACACCGGGGAGCTGTTTTTT. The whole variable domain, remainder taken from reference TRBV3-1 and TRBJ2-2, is DTAVSQTPKYLVTQMGNDKSIKCEQNLGHDTMYWYKQDSKKFLKIMFSYNNKELIINETVPNRFSPKSPDKAHLNLHINSLELGDSAVYFCASSQDRPYTGELFFGEGSRLTVL.

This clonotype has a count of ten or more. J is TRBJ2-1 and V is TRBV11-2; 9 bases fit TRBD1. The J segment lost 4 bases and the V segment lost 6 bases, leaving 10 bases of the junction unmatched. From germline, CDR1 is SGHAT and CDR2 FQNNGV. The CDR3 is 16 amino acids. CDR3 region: CASSKRSGQGYNEQFF. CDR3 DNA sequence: TGTGCCAGCAGTAAGAGGTCTGGACAGGGGTACAATGAGCAGTTCTTC.

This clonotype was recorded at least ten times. In DNA form, the CDR3 reads TGCAGTGCTAGAGATCTTAGCGGGAGCTCCTACGAGCAGTACTTC. It specifies CSARDLSGSSYEQYF. The genes are TRBV20-1 and TRBJ2-7; 9 bases fit TRBD2. The CDR3 has 15 residues. J was trimmed by 0 bases and V by 0 bases; bases with no gene match: 3. Germline V lookup: CDR1 DFQATT, CDR2 SNEGSKA (reference sequence).

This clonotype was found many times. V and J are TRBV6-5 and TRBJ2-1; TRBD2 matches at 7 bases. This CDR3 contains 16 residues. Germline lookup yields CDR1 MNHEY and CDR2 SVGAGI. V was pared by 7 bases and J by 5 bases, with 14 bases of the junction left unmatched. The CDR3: CASTPSGEGVHNEQFF. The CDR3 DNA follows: TGTGCCAGCACCCCTAGCGGCGAAGGAGTACACAATGAGCAGTTCTTC.

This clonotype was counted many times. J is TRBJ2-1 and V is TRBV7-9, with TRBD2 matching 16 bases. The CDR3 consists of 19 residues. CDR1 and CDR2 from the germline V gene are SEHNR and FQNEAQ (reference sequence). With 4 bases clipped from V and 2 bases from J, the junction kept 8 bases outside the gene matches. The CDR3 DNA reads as TGTGCCAGCAGCTCCGGGACTAGCGGGAGGGCCGTGACCTACAATGAGCAGTTCTTC. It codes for CASSSGTSGRAVTYNEQFF.

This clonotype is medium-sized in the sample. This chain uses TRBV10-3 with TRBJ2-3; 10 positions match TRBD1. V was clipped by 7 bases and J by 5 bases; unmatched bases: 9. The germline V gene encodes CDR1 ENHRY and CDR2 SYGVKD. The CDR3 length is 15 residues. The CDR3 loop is CAIKSTGGMVDTQYF. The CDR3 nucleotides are TGTGCCATCAAGTCGACAGGGGGCATGGTAGATACGCAGTATTTT.

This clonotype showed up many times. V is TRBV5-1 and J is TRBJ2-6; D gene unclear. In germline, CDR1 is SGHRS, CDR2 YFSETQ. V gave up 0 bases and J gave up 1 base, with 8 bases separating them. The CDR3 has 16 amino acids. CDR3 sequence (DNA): TGCGCCAGCAGCTTGGCTCAGGCATCTGGGGCCAACGTCCTGACTTTC. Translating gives CASSLAQASGANVLTF.

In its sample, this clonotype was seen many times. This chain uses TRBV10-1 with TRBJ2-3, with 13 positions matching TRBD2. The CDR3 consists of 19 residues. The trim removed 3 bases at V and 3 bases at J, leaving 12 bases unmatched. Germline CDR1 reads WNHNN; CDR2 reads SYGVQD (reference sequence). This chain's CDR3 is CASSESRTSGSIGTDTQYF. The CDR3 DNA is TGCGCCAGCAGTGAATCCCGGACTAGCGGGAGTATCGGAACAGATACGCAGTATTTT.

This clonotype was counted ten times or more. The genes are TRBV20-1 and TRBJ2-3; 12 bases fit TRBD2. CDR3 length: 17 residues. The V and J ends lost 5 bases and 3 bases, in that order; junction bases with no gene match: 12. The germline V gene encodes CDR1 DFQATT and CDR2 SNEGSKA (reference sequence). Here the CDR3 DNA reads TGCAGTGCTGCACCTCCATGGCTAGCGGGGGGGACAGATACGCAGTATTTT. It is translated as CSAAPPWLAGGTDTQYF.

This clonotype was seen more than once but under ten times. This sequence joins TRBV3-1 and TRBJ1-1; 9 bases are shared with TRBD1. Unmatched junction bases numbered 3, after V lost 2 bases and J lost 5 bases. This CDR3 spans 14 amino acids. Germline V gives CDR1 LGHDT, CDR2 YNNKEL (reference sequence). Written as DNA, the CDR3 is TGTGCCAGCAGCCAACGACAGGGGGATACTGAAGCTTTCTTT. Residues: CASSQRQGDTEAFF.

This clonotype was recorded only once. As DNA, the CDR3 is TGCAGTGCTAGAGATCACACAGACTCCTCCTACGAGCAGTACTTC. Protein product: CSARDHTDSSYEQYF. This chain links TRBV20-1 with TRBJ2-7; D gene unclear. CDR1 DFQATT and CDR2 SNEGSKA come from the germline V gene (reference sequence). The ends were cut back, 0 bases at V and 0 bases at J, with 12 bases in the middle. This CDR3 contains 15 residues.

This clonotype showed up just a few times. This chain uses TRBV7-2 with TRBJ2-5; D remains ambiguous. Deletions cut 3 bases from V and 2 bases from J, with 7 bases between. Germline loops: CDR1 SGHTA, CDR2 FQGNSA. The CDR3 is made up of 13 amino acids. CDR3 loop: CASSFLVQETQYF. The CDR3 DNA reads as TGTGCCAGCAGCTTCTTGGTACAAGAGACCCAGTACTTC.

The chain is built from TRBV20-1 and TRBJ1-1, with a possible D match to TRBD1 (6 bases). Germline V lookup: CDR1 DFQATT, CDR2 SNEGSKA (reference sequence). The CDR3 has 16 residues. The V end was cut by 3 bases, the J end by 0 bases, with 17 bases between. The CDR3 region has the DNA TGCAGTGCTAGGAGGGGGAACTTCGGTGTGAACACTGAAGCTTTCTTT. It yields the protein CSARRGNFGVNTEAFF.

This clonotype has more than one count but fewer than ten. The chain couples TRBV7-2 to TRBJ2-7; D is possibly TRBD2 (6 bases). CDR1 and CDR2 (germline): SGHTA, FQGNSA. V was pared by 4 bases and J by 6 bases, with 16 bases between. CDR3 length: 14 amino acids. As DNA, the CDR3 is TGTGCCAGCAGCTCGCAAAGGAGGGGATCCGAGCAGTACTTC. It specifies CASSSQRRGSEQYF.

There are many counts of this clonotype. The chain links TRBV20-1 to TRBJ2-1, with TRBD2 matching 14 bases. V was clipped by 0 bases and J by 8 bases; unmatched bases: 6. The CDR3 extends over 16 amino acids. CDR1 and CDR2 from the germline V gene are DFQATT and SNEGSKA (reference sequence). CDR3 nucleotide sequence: TGCAGTGCTAGAGATCCCTTGACTAGCGGGGGGGATGAGCAGTTCTTC. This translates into CSARDPLTSGGDEQFF.

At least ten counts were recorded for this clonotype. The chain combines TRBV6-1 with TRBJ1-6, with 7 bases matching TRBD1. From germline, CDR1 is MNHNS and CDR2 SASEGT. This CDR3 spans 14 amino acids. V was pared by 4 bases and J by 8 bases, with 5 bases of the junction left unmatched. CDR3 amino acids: CASSGQGGDSPLHF. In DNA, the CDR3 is TGTGCCAGCAGTGGACAGGGCGGAGATTCACCCCTCCACTTT.

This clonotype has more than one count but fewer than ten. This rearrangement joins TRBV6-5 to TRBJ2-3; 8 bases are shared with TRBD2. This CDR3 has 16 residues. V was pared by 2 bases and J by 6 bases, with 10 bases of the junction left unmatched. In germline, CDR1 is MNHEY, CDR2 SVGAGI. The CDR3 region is CASSYAGAGVSDTQYF. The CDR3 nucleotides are TGTGCCAGCAGTTACGCCGGAGCGGGAGTCTCGGATACGCAGTATTTT.

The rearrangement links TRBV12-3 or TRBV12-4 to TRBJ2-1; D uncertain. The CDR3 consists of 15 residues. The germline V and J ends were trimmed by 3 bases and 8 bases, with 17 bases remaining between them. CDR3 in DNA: TGTGCCAGCAGTTTGTTAGCAGGCACCCCTGATGAGCAGTTCTTC. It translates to CASSLLAGTPDEQFF.

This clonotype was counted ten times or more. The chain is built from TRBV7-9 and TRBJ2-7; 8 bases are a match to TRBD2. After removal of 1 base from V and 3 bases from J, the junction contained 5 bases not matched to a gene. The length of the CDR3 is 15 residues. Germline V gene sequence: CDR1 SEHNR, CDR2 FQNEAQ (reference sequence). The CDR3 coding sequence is TGTGCCAGCAGCTTAGGAGTGGGACTAGTCTACGAGCAGTACTTC. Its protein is CASSLGVGLVYEQYF.

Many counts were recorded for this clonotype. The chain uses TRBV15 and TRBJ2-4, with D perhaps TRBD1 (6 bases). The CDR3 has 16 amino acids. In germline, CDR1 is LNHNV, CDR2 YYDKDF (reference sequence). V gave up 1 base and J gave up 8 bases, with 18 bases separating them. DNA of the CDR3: TGTGCCACCAGCAGAGTGGGACATCTAAATTACCACATTCAGTACTTC. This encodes CATSRVGHLNYHIQYF.

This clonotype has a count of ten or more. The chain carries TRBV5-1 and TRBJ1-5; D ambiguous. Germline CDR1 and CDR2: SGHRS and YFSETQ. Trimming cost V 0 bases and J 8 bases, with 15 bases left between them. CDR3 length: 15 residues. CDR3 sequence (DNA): TGCGCCAGCAGCTTGGGAGGGCCTGGTATGGAGCCCCAGCATTTT. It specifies CASSLGGPGMEPQHF. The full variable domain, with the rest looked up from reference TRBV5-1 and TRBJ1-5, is KAGVTQTPRYLIKTRGQQVTLSCSPISGHRSVSWYQQTPGQGLQFLFEYFSETQRNKGNFPGRFSGRQFSNSRSEMNVSTLELGDSALYLCASSLGGPGMEPQHFGDGTRLSIL.

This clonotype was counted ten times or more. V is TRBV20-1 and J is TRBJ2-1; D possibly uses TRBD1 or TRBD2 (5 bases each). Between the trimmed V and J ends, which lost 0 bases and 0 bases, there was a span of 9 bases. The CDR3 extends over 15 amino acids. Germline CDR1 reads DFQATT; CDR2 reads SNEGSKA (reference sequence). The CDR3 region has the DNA TGCAGTGCTAGAGATGAGGGGAGCTCCTACAATGAGCAGTTCTTC. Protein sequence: CSARDEGSSYNEQFF.

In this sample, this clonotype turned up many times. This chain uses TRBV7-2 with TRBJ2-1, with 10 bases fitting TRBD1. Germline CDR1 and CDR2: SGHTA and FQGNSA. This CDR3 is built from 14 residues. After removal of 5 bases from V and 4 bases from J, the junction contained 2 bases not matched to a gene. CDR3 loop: CASSGDRGYNEQFF. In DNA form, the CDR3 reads TGTGCCAGCAGCGGGGACAGGGGATACAATGAGCAGTTCTTC. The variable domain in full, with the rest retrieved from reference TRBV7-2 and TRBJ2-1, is GAGVSQSPSNKVTEKGKDVELRCDPISGHTALYWYRQSLGQGLEFLIYFQGNSAPDKSGLPSDRFSAERTGGSVSTLTIQRTQQEDSAVYLCASSGDRGYNEQFFGPGTRLTVL.